A selection of T cell receptor beta chains follows, all from one sample in a study of regulatory T cells in long-lasting Graves disease. TCRdb used MiXCR to reprocess the multiplex PCR reads, holding one entry per CDR3 protein. The data show some 450,000 distinct CDR3 sequences, roughly a quarter seen once. The sample here was peripheral blood mononuclear cells (PBMCs), taken when the disease was refractory, from a patient treated with antithyroid drugs. These receptors were taken from a female donor with Graves disease. The CDR3 runs from the conserved cysteine through the conserved F or W. A D gene is named only where the DNA matches it firmly.

CASSMDKLGRYEQFF	-	TRBV28	TRBJ2-1
CASSSGTLNSPLHF	-	TRBV7-6	TRBJ1-6
CATSDLTSDGYTF	-	TRBV24-1	TRBJ1-2
CASRRAGRRTGELFF	TRBD2	TRBV19	TRBJ2-2
CSASEAVVQETQYF	-	TRBV20-1	TRBJ2-5
CASSVVTGHETEAFF	-	TRBV9	TRBJ1-1
CASSERRTGSGNTIYF	TRBD1	TRBV2	TRBJ1-3
CASSIDRRNTEAFF	-	TRBV19	TRBJ1-1
CASRPTGAGNTIYF	TRBD1	TRBV11-2	TRBJ1-3
CASSPTDLYGYTF	-	TRBV6-1	TRBJ1-2
CSASSSSGGSEAFF	-	TRBV20-1	TRBJ1-1
CASSAGGSSSYNSPLHF	TRBD1	TRBV5-1	TRBJ1-6
CASSFGQGNSPLHF	TRBD1	TRBV28	TRBJ1-6
CASMRGGLEAFF	-	TRBV19	TRBJ1-1
CASSYRSLYGYTF	-	TRBV6-5	TRBJ1-2
CASRFSGTGGYEQYF	TRBD1	TRBV6-1	TRBJ2-7
CASRAGGAGFDGNTIYF	TRBD1	TRBV19	TRBJ1-3
CASSDPSEGETQYF	-	TRBV3-1	TRBJ2-5
CASSLRAGTTDTQYF	-	TRBV11-1	TRBJ2-3
CSARLAGAHPRETQYF	TRBD2	TRBV20-1	TRBJ2-5